This TCR beta chain appears in the sequencing data of a study of T cell changes during pregnancy in multiple sclerosis. The assay was immunoSEQ multiplex PCR, and TCRdb's table has in-frame clones only and misses some. The table has about 55,000 clones, just under 90% seen once. This CDR3 region has 15 residues. V was trimmed by 4 bases and J by 4 bases, leaving 16 bases between them. Germline CDR1 is SEHNR and CDR2 is FQNEAQ (reference sequence). The chain employs TRBV7-9 and TRBJ1-2, with TRBD1 as a possible D gene (5 bases). The sequenced sample was CD4+ T cells from peripheral blood mononuclear cells, obtained in the first trimester of pregnancy. This clonotype originated in a female donor with multiple sclerosis, enrolled in a pregnancy study. CDR3 bases: TGTGCCAGCAGCTACCCTGGGGGAGGGAGCTATGGCTACACCTTC. Translation gives CASSYPGGGSYGYTF.